These 2 T cell receptor beta chains were sequenced from one sample in a study of blood T cell repertoires in COVID-19. TCRdb's table, derived via immunoSEQ multiplex PCR, lists solely in-frame clones and lacks some. The table has under 200,000 clones, around four fifths seen once. Material for sequencing was peripheral blood. The receptors were sampled from a woman of 80 years or more with COVID-19, enrolled during active disease.

This clone was detected once. Compared with germline, one end of the junction differs, possibly owing to a read error. The rearrangement uses TRBV11-2 and TRBJ2-1; D is possibly TRBD2 (5 bases). This CDR3 is 14 amino acids long. CDR1 is SGHAT, CDR2 FQNNGV, per germline. CDR3 sequence: CASSLGSALFNMLF. The CDR3 region has the DNA TGTGCCAGCAGCTTAGGTAGCGCCCTCTTTAATATGCTCTTC.

The V call is TRBV11-2, the J call TRBJ1-1; perhaps TRBD1 as D (5 bases). Between the trimmed V and J ends, which lost 4 bases and 2 bases, there was a span of 14 bases. Per the germline V gene, CDR1 is SGHAT and CDR2 is FQNNGV. CDR3 length equals 15 residues. The DNA for the CDR3 is TGTGCCAGCAGCTCCGTGGGGCTTCCTAACACTGAAGCTTTCTTT. Its translation is CASSSVGLPNTEAFF.